Following are 20 T cell receptor beta chains from one sample sequenced in a study of T cell repertoires in cytomegalovirus infection. TCRdb itself ran the reads through MiXCR, one entry per CDR3 protein. The profile shows a few hundred thousand distinct CDR3 sequences, approximately 32% of them singletons. The antigens for these receptors are not known. Material: cultured PBMCs, obtained from culture after CMV antigen stimulation. The receptors were sampled from a human donor in good health (CMV status not recorded). Some clones in this sample may be carry-over from other donors' samples.

CDR3 DNA: TGCAGCGTCCAAGGACAGGGGGTTTGGGAGACCCAGTACTTC. Translation: CSVQGQGVWETQYF. The chain combines TRBV29-1 with TRBJ2-5, with TRBD1 matching 10 bases. The CDR3 has 14 amino acids. The V gene end was trimmed by 6 bases and the J gene end by 5 bases; junction bases not matched to a gene: 9. The germline gives CDR1 SQVTM, CDR2 ANQGSEA.

The chain carries TRBV6-6 and TRBJ1-4; TRBD1 might be the D (5 bases). Germline CDR1 and CDR2: MNHNY and SVGAGI (reference sequence). The V gene lost 4 bases and the J gene lost 8 bases, with 20 bases spanning the gap. The CDR3 extends over 16 amino acids. CDR3 sequence: CASSSMSRGGGEKLFF. CDR3 coding DNA: TGTGCCAGCAGTTCCATGAGCCGGGGGGGGGGGGAAAAACTGTTTTTT.

This clonotype was picked up many times. V gene TRBV7-2 combines with J gene TRBJ1-4; tentative D call: TRBD1 (5 bases). CDR3 size: 15 residues. The V gene's germline CDR1 is SGHTA and CDR2 FQGNSA. V lost 2 bases and J 7 bases, leaving 14 bases between the germline ends. The CDR3 DNA reads as TGTGCCAGCAGCTTAACCGGCAGGGCAAGTGAAAAACTGTTTTTT. It codes for CASSLTGRASEKLFF. The full variable domain, completed using reference TRBV7-2 and TRBJ1-4, is GAGVSQSPSNKVTEKGKDVELRCDPISGHTALYWYRQSLGQGLEFLIYFQGNSAPDKSGLPSDRFSAERTGGSVSTLTIQRTQQEDSAVYLCASSLTGRASEKLFFGSGTQLSVL.

The genes are TRBV20-1 and TRBJ2-7; possibly TRBD2 for D (5 bases). V was pared by 6 bases and J by 4 bases, with 19 bases between. CDR3 length: 14 residues. Germline CDR1 DFQATT, CDR2 SNEGSKA (reference sequence). CDR3 region: CSASTQRLPYEQYF. Here the CDR3 DNA reads TGCAGTGCGTCGACCCAGCGGCTTCCTTACGAGCAGTACTTC.

This clonotype showed up many times. The rearrangement joins TRBV7-2 to TRBJ2-3, with TRBD1 as a possible D gene (6 bases). Germline assignment: CDR1 SGHTA and CDR2 FQGNSA. The CDR3 covers 14 residues. Trimming took 6 bases from V and 4 from J, leaving 14 bases between them. The CDR3 reads CASSPGEGPDTQYF. The CDR3 DNA sequence: TGTGCCAGCAGTCCAGGGGAAGGGCCAGATACGCAGTATTTT. The full variable domain, its missing parts supplied by reference TRBV7-2 and TRBJ2-3, is GAGVSQSPSNKVTEKGKDVELRCDPISGHTALYWYRQSLGQGLEFLIYFQGNSAPDKSGLPSDRFSAERTGGSVSTLTIQRTQQEDSAVYLCASSPGEGPDTQYFGPGTRLTVL.

The chain employs TRBV19 and TRBJ2-1; 12 positions agree with TRBD2. Germline loops: CDR1 LNHDA, CDR2 SQIVND (reference sequence). The CDR3 has 21 residues. V was clipped by 6 bases and J by 0 bases; unmatched bases: 18. The CDR3 DNA is TGTGCCAGTAGCCCTTTAGCTGGGAGGTCGACTAGCGGGAGCTCCTACAATGAGCAGTTCTTC. This codes for CASSPLAGRSTSGSSYNEQFF.

This clonotype was counted only a few times. The genes are TRBV9 and TRBJ1-4; D gene unclear. Trimming pared 0 bases from V and 5 bases from J, leaving 11 bases between. In germline, CDR1 is SGDLS, CDR2 YYNGEE. The CDR3 has 15 amino acids. DNA of the CDR3: TGTGCCAGCAGCGTAGATACGGTTTGGAATGAAAAACTGTTTTTT. Translated: CASSVDTVWNEKLFF.

At least ten counts were recorded for this clonotype. J is TRBJ2-1 and V is TRBV7-9; D gene ambiguous. Germline CDR1 and CDR2: SEHNR and FQNEAQ (reference sequence). The length of the CDR3 is 12 residues. Trimming removed 2 bases at V and 9 bases at J, with 8 bases between. The CDR3 DNA is TGTGCCAGCAGCTTACCGCAAGGTGAGCAGTTCTTC. This gives the protein CASSLPQGEQFF.

This clonotype has a handful of counts. The V gene is TRBV7-9, the J gene TRBJ2-3, with a tentative D call TRBD1 (5 bases). The CDR3 covers 16 residues. V shed 4 bases and J shed 2 bases, with 16 bases lying between them. CDR1 is SEHNR, CDR2 FQNEAQ, per germline (reference sequence). The CDR3 loop reads CASSSSRQLVTDTQYF. Here the CDR3 DNA reads TGTGCCAGCAGCTCAAGCCGACAGCTAGTCACAGATACGCAGTATTTT.

The chain uses TRBV28 and TRBJ2-7; TRBD1 matches at 7 bases. Germline loops: CDR1 MDHEN, CDR2 SYDVKM. V dropped 7 bases and J dropped 3; count of bases not matched to a gene: 9. This CDR3 is built from 14 residues. CDR3 nucleotide sequence: TGTGCCAGCACCCTGGGGACAGCCCACTACGAGCAGTACTTC. It encodes CASTLGTAHYEQYF.

This clonotype was counted between two and nine times. V gene TRBV15 combines with J gene TRBJ2-1; possibly TRBD2 for D (6 bases). This CDR3 contains 16 residues. Germline loops: CDR1 LNHNV, CDR2 YYDKDF (reference sequence). V was pared by 2 bases and J by 0 bases, with 11 bases between. The DNA of the CDR3 is TGTGCCACCAGCAGATCTCTAGCGAGCTCCTACAATGAGCAGTTCTTC. Protein sequence: CATSRSLASSYNEQFF. Full variable domain (rest looked up from reference TRBV15 and TRBJ2-1): DAMVIQNPRYQVTQFGKPVTLSCSQTLNHNVMYWYQQKSSQAPKLLFHYYDKDFNNEADTPDNFQSRRPNTSFCFLDIRSPGLGDTAMYLCATSRSLASSYNEQFFGPGTRLTVL.

This chain joins TRBV10-3 and TRBJ2-7; TRBD1 agrees at 9 bases. Germline V lookup: CDR1 ENHRY, CDR2 SYGVKD. The CDR3 has 16 residues. V dropped 10 bases and J dropped 2; count of bases not matched to a gene: 15. The DNA for the CDR3 is TGTGCCACTTATTACTCGGGGACAGGGAAGACCTACGAGCAGTACTTC. Translating gives CATYYSGTGKTYEQYF.

The CDR3 loop is CASSPLGGLNIQYF. The CDR3 DNA sequence: TGTGCCAGCAGCCCACTTGGGGGTCTAAACATTCAGTACTTC. The chain couples TRBV7-9 to TRBJ2-4; D tentatively fits TRBD1 or TRBD2 (5 bases each). The CDR3 sequence is 14 residues long. V shed 5 bases and J shed 6 bases, with 14 bases lying between them. Germline CDR1 SEHNR, CDR2 FQNEAQ (reference sequence).

This clonotype was recorded a few times. The genes are TRBV28 and TRBJ2-7; 10 bases are a match to TRBD2. V lost 2 bases to trimming and J lost 2 bases; unmatched junction nucleotides: 6. The germline CDR1 and CDR2 sequences are MDHEN and SYDVKM. CDR3 size: 16 residues. The CDR3 region has the DNA TGTGCCAGCAGTTTACCACAGCGGGAGGGCCCCTACGAGCAGTACTTC. This translates into CASSLPQREGPYEQYF.

This clonotype was seen only a few times. This chain links TRBV28 with TRBJ2-7, with 8 bases fitting TRBD1. The CDR3 length is 15 residues. The V and J ends lost 6 bases and 7 bases, in that order; junction bases with no gene match: 14. Germline V gene lookup returns CDR1 MDHEN and CDR2 SYDVKM. The CDR3 reads CASRQGVAVEMEQYF. CDR3 DNA sequence: TGTGCCAGCAGACAGGGGGTAGCGGTGGAAATGGAGCAGTACTTC.

The chain is built from TRBV5-4 and TRBJ2-5, with TRBD1 matching 8 bases. Per the germline V gene, CDR1 is SGHNT and CDR2 is YYREEE (reference sequence). The CDR3 is 14 amino acids. Losses at the gene ends were 4 bases for V and 5 bases for J; bases not matched to a gene: 7. CDR3 protein: CASSLDRVDETQYF. The CDR3 DNA follows: TGTGCCAGCAGCCTGGACAGGGTGGACGAGACCCAGTACTTC. The entire variable domain, with the rest obtained from reference TRBV5-4 and TRBJ2-5, is as follows: ETGVTQSPTHLIKTRGQQVTLRCSSQSGHNTVSWYQQALGQGPQFIFQYYREEENGRGNFPPRFSGLQFPNYSSELNVNALELDDSALYLCASSLDRVDETQYFGPGTRLLVL.

The V call is TRBV6-2 or TRBV6-3, the J call TRBJ2-1; 10 bases map to TRBD2. Germline assignment: CDR1 MNHEY and CDR2 SVGEGT. This CDR3 is 14 amino acids long. V trimming: 10 bases; J trimming: 3 bases; junction bases outside the gene matches: 6. Here the CDR3 reads CATRTSGFYNEQFF. The CDR3 bases are TGTGCCACCCGGACTAGCGGCTTCTACAATGAGCAGTTCTTC.

The rearrangement joins TRBV28 to TRBJ2-1; the match to TRBD1 covers 7 bases. The trim removed 2 bases at V and 1 base at J, leaving 5 bases unmatched. Germline V gene data show CDR1 as MDHEN and CDR2 as SYDVKM. The CDR3 covers 16 residues. CDR3 sequence reads: CASSLRGGRSYNEQFF. The DNA of the CDR3 is TGTGCCAGCAGTTTAAGAGGGGGCAGGTCCTACAATGAGCAGTTCTTC.

This clonotype was seen many times. The CDR3: CASSLTSGNNEQFF. The CDR3 DNA follows: TGTGCCAGCAGCTTAACTAGCGGGAACAATGAGCAGTTCTTC. V gene TRBV7-2 combines with J gene TRBJ2-1, with 10 nucleotides matching TRBD2. J lost 5 bases, V lost 2 bases, and 0 bases had no gene match. There are 14 residues in the CDR3. The germline V gene has CDR1 SGHTA and CDR2 FQGNSA.

This chain links TRBV11-1 with TRBJ2-7, with D possibly being TRBD1 or TRBD2 (5 bases each). Germline V lookup: CDR1 SGHAT, CDR2 FQDESV (reference sequence). V gave up 3 bases and J gave up 7 bases, with 13 bases separating them. The CDR3 has 13 amino acids. The CDR3 is CASSFGTVGEQYF. DNA for the CDR3: TGTGCCAGCAGCTTCGGGACGGTCGGAGAGCAGTACTTC.